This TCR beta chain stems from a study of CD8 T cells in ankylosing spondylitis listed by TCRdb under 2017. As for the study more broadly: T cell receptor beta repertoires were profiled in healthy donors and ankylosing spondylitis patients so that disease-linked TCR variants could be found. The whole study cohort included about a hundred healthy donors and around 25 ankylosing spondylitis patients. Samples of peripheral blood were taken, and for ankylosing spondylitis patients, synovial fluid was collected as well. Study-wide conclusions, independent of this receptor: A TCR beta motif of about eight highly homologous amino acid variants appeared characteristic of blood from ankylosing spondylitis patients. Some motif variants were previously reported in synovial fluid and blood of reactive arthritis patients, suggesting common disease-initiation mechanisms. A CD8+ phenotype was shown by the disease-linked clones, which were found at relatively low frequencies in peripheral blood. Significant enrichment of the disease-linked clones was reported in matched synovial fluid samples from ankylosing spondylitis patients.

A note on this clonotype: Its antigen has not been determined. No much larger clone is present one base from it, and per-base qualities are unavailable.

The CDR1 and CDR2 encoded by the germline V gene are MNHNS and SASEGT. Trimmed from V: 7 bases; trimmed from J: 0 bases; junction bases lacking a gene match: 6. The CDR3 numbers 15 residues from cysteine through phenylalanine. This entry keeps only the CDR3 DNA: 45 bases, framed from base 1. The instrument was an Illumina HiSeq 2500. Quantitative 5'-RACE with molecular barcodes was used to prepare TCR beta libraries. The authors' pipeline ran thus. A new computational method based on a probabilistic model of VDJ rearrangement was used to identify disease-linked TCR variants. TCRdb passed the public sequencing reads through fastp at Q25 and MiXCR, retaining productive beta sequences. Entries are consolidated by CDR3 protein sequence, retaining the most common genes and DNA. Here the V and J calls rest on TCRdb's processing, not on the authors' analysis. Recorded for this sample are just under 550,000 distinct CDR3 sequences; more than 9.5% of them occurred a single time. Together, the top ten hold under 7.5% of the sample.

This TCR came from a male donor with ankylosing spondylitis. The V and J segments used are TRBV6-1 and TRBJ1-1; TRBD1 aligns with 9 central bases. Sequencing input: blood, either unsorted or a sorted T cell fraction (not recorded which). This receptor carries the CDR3 CASNPGQGVNTEAFF. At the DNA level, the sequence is TGTGCCAGCAACCCGGGACAGGGAGTGAACACTGAAGCTTTCTTT.